Each of the 24 T cell receptor beta chains below was sequenced from the same sample in a study of T cell responses to AZD1222 COVID-19 vaccine. The table came from immunoSEQ multiplex PCR; TCRdb's copy has only in-frame clones and leaves some out. Of approximately 96,000 clones listed, 70% to 90% are singletons. Sequences were derived from peripheral blood, sampled 28 days after the second AZD1222 dose. The receptors shown here come from an adult who received the AZD1222 COVID-19 vaccine.

The chain is built from TRBV10-2 and TRBJ2-1, with D perhaps given as TRBD1 or TRBD2 (6 bases each). V lost 0 bases and J lost 9, with 12 bases in between. The CDR3 contains 14 residues. The germline V gene has CDR1 WSHSY and CDR2 SAAADI. The CDR3 coding sequence is TGCGCCAGCAGTGAGTCGAGGGGGAGGCTTGAGCAGTTCTTC. Encoded protein: CASSESRGRLEQFF.

The V and J genes are TRBV7-9 and TRBJ1-5; possibly TRBD1 for D (6 bases). V lost 5 bases, J lost 1 base, and 9 bases lay in between. The CDR3 has 14 amino acids. Per the germline V gene, CDR1 is SEHNR and CDR2 is FQNEAQ (reference sequence). DNA for the CDR3: TGTGCCAGCAGCCAACAGGGAAGCAATCAGCCCCAGCATTTT. This codes for CASSQQGSNQPQHF.

This chain links TRBV6-6 with TRBJ1-6; TRBD1 matches at 7 bases. The CDR3 extends over 14 amino acids. With V trimmed by 6 bases and J by 5 bases, 4 bases remained unmatched. Germline-derived CDR1 and CDR2 are MNHNY and SVGAGI (reference sequence). CDR3 DNA: TGTGCCAGCAGGAAGGGACAGAATAATTCACCCCTCCACTTT. Protein: CASRKGQNNSPLHF.

The rearrangement joins TRBV10-3 to TRBJ1-3; a weak D match, TRBD1 (6 bases). CDR1 and CDR2 (germline): ENHRY, SYGVKD. The CDR3 length is 15 residues. V was trimmed by 2 bases and J by 2 bases, leaving 10 bases between them. The CDR3 region is CAISEGGTPGNTIYF. Here the CDR3 DNA reads TGTGCCATCAGTGAGGGGGGGACACCTGGAAACACCATATATTTT.

J is TRBJ2-3 and V is TRBV20-1; TRBD2 aligns across 8 bases. Trimming cost V 3 bases and J 0 bases; bases outside gene matches: 14. The CDR3 contains 18 residues. Germline CDR1 DFQATT, CDR2 SNEGSKA (reference sequence). Written as DNA, the CDR3 is TGCAGTGCTAGTTCTCCCAGCGGGGGTGAACATAGCACAGATACGCAGTATTTT. Amino acid sequence: CSASSPSGGEHSTDTQYF.

This chain links TRBV9 with TRBJ1-1; TRBD1 might be the D (5 bases). This CDR3 is built from 13 residues. Germline-derived CDR1 and CDR2 are SGDLS and YYNGEE. Deletions cut 5 bases from V and 6 bases from J, with 14 bases between. The CDR3 nucleotides read TGTGCCAGCAGTCCTGGGGGGATCGCTGAAGCTTTCTTT. Protein product: CASSPGGIAEAFF.

This chain connects TRBV18 to TRBJ2-1, with D tentatively TRBD1 (5 bases). V was clipped by 3 bases and J by 3 bases, with 9 bases between them. The CDR3 length is 14 residues. The germline V gene encodes CDR1 KGHSH and CDR2 LQKENI. CDR3 nucleotide sequence: TGTGCCAGCTCACCGGCAGGGAACTACAATGAGCAGTTCTTC. Translation: CASSPAGNYNEQFF.

This clone was observed once. A read error may produce the germline difference seen at one junction end. The genes are TRBV7-7 and TRBJ2-1; D possibly corresponds to TRBD2 (6 bases). The CDR3 sequence is 16 residues long. CDR1 is SSHAT, CDR2 FNYEAQ, per germline (reference sequence). In DNA form, the CDR3 reads TGTGCTAGCAGCCCGGACTACTTACGCTCCTACAATGAGCAGTTCTTC. This codes for CASSPDYLRSYNEQFF.

This chain connects TRBV15 to TRBJ2-4, with unresolved D. The CDR3 has 16 residues. The germline CDR1 and CDR2 sequences are LNHNV and YYDKDF (reference sequence). V lost 9 bases to trimming and J lost 8 bases, with 26 bases between them. The CDR3 here is CATKVGSARLIDIQYF. CDR3 bases: TGTGCCACTAAGGTCGGGTCGGCTAGACTTATAGACATTCAGTACTTC.

The V call is TRBV28, the J call TRBJ1-2; D remains ambiguous. The V end lost 3 bases, the J end lost 8 bases, and 16 bases lay between the germline ends. The CDR3 extends over 14 amino acids. Germline V gene data show CDR1 as MDHEN and CDR2 as SYDVKM. As DNA, the CDR3 is TGTGCCAGCAGTTTGGACGTTTTGACGTGGGGCTACACCTTC. Protein sequence: CASSLDVLTWGYTF.

This chain uses TRBV7-7 with TRBJ2-1, with D maybe TRBD2 (5 bases). Germline CDR1 is SSHAT and CDR2 is FNYEAQ (reference sequence). V lost 0 bases and J lost 2, with 11 bases in between. The CDR3 consists of 16 residues. CDR3 nucleotides: TGTGCCAGCAGCTTAGCGCCCGGGGTACCCTACAATGAGCAGTTCTTC. Residues: CASSLAPGVPYNEQFF.

This clone was counted once. The rearrangement joins TRBV6-5 to TRBJ2-5; the D is unclear. Germline CDR1 MNHEY, CDR2 SVGAGI. Trimming cost V 6 bases and J 5 bases, with 16 bases left between them. There are 14 residues in the CDR3. DNA of the CDR3: TGTGCCAGCAGGGATTTTGGGGTAGGGGAGACCCAGTACTTC. Amino acids: CASRDFGVGETQYF.

The chain uses TRBV6-2 or TRBV6-3 and TRBJ2-1, with TRBD2 matching over 9 bases. The length of the CDR3 is 17 residues. V dropped 0 bases and J dropped 4; count of bases not matched to a gene: 7. Germline values: CDR1 MNHEY, CDR2 SVGEGT. As DNA, the CDR3 is TGTGCCAGCAGTTACTCGTTTGAGCGGGGGGTGTACAATGAGCAGTTCTTC. Amino acids: CASSYSFERGVYNEQFF.

A few counts support this clone. The V gene is TRBV6-2 or TRBV6-3, the J gene TRBJ2-7; no clear D gene. CDR3 size: 13 residues. The V end was cut by 3 bases, the J end by 2 bases, with 8 bases between. The germline V gene encodes CDR1 MNHEY and CDR2 SVGEGT. CDR3 sequence reads: CASSYSRTYEQYF. CDR3 coding DNA: TGTGCCAGCAGTTATTCGCGAACCTACGAGCAGTACTTC.

In this sample, this clone turned up once. The V gene is TRBV10-3, the J gene TRBJ2-1, with TRBD2 matching 7 bases. This CDR3 has 14 amino acids. The V segment lost 7 bases and the J segment 5 bases; nucleotides outside the gene matches: 8. Germline values: CDR1 ENHRY, CDR2 SYGVKD. The CDR3 region is CAIKDRREHNEQFF. DNA of the CDR3: TGTGCCATCAAAGATCGGCGGGAGCACAATGAGCAGTTCTTC.

This chain links TRBV7-9 with TRBJ2-2; D is unclear. Trimming took 1 base from V and 2 from J, leaving 5 bases between them. This CDR3 is built from 14 residues. Germline V gene sequence: CDR1 SEHNR, CDR2 FQNEAQ (reference sequence). The CDR3 DNA is TGTGCCAGCAGCTTAGGCTCCAACACCGGGGAGCTGTTTTTT. This sequence encodes CASSLGSNTGELFF.

The V gene is TRBV2, the J gene TRBJ2-2; possible D gene TRBD2, 7 bases. V lost 7 bases to trimming and J lost 6 bases, with 15 bases between them. The V gene's germline CDR1 is SNHLY and CDR2 FYNNEI. The CDR3 consists of 14 residues. The CDR3 nucleotides read TGTGCCAGCAAGATAAGGGGGGGGGCCGGGGAGCTGTTTTTT. Protein product: CASKIRGGAGELFF.

The chain combines TRBV3-1 (or the pseudogene TRBV3-2) with TRBJ2-7, with 15 bases fitting TRBD2. The CDR3 loop spans 17 amino acids. The V gene end was trimmed by 3 bases and the J gene end by 1 base; junction bases not matched to a gene: 4. The germline V gene has CDR1 LGHDT and CDR2 YNNKEL (reference sequence). The CDR3 DNA is TGTGCCAGCAGCCACCGGACTAGCGGGAGGGGGTCCTACGAGCAGTACTTC. Its protein product is CASSHRTSGRGSYEQYF.

This clone was observed a handful of times. The chain employs TRBV28 and TRBJ1-2; the D is unclear. The V end lost 4 bases, the J end lost 0 bases, and 15 bases lay between the germline ends. The CDR3 has 16 amino acids. Germline CDR1 is MDHEN and CDR2 is SYDVKM. This chain's CDR3 is CASSSPWRVPNYGYTF. In nucleotides, the CDR3 is TGTGCCAGCAGTTCCCCCTGGAGAGTGCCTAACTATGGCTACACCTTC.

The rearrangement uses TRBV5-1 and TRBJ2-1; a possible D gene is TRBD2 (6 bases). Trimming cost V 3 bases and J 1 base, with 20 bases left between them. The CDR3 is made up of 18 amino acids. Germline values: CDR1 SGHRS, CDR2 YFSETQ. The CDR3 DNA reads TGCGCCAGCAGCTCCCAGACTAGGTTGGTGAGGTCCTACAATGAGCAGTTCTTC. This sequence encodes CASSSQTRLVRSYNEQFF.

The chain couples TRBV19 to TRBJ2-1, with 15 nucleotides matching TRBD2. Germline V gene lookup returns CDR1 LNHDA and CDR2 SQIVND (reference sequence). With 4 bases clipped from V and 7 bases from J, the junction kept 2 bases outside the gene matches. This CDR3 comprises 15 residues. CDR3 amino acids: CASSNGLAGGNEQFF. The CDR3 bases are TGTGCCAGTAGTAACGGACTAGCGGGGGGGAATGAGCAGTTCTTC.

This clone was observed once. The chain couples TRBV6-5 to TRBJ2-7; 7 bases agree with TRBD2. Germline CDR1 reads MNHEY; CDR2 reads SVGAGI. Unmatched junction bases numbered 8, after V lost 7 bases and J lost 5 bases. The CDR3 is 13 residues long. CDR3 loop: CASTPGGGDEQYF. The CDR3 nucleotides read TGTGCCAGCACCCCCGGGGGAGGGGACGAGCAGTACTTC.

This chain links TRBV18 with TRBJ2-5; D ambiguous. Germline assignment: CDR1 KGHSH and CDR2 LQKENI. CDR3 size: 15 residues. The V end lost 0 bases, the J end lost 1 base, and 9 bases lay between the germline ends. This CDR3 is CASSPPGVPQETQYF. CDR3 nucleotides: TGTGCCAGCTCACCACCTGGGGTCCCCCAAGAGACCCAGTACTTC. Full variable domain (remainder filled in from reference TRBV18 and TRBJ2-5): NAGVMQNPRHLVRRRGQEARLRCSPMKGHSHVYWYRQLPEEGLKFMVYLQKENIIDESGMPKERFSAEFPKEGPSILRIQQVVRGDSAAYFCASSPPGVPQETQYFGPGTRLLVL.

This clone was seen a few times. The CDR3 DNA sequence: TGTGCCAGCAGTAGACCCCCGGGACCACCCTGGGACGAGCAGTACTTC. It specifies CASSRPPGPPWDEQYF. The chain uses TRBV27 and TRBJ2-7; tentatively, D is TRBD1 or TRBD2 (5 bases each). V was pared by 5 bases and J by 5 bases, with 22 bases between. The CDR3 runs to 16 residues. In germline, CDR1 is MNHEY, CDR2 SMNVEV (reference sequence).